These 24 T cell receptor beta chains were all obtained from the same sample, sequenced in a study of cytomegalovirus exposure and HLA in healthy donors. Primers for the PCR totalled 60 Vbeta and 13 Jbeta. Generated by immunoSEQ multiplex PCR, the TCRdb table keeps only in-frame clones and is missing some. The table shows approximately 140,000 clones, with roughly 87% occurring only once. The material sequenced was PBMCs. Receptors originate from a woman between 35 and 50 years old in good health and CMV-seronegative.

The chain couples TRBV6-1 to TRBJ1-1; D is undetermined. The germline CDR1 and CDR2 sequences are MNHNS and SASEGT. The CDR3 runs to 15 residues. The ends were cut back, 2 bases at V and 1 base at J, with 11 bases in the middle. The chain's CDR3 is CASSEYLPWNTEAFF. CDR3 coding DNA: TGTGCCAGCAGTGAATATCTACCGTGGAACACTGAAGCTTTCTTT.

CDR3 in DNA: TGTGCCAGCAGGGCCGAAGTAGCGGGAGCGTACGAGCAGTACTTC. As protein: CASRAEVAGAYEQYF. The chain uses TRBV6-5 and TRBJ2-7; 9 positions agree with TRBD2. Germline V gene data show CDR1 as MNHEY and CDR2 as SVGAGI. V lost 6 bases to trimming and J lost 4 bases; unmatched junction nucleotides: 10. CDR3 length equals 15 residues.

This rearrangement joins TRBV11-3 to TRBJ2-2; 9 positions match TRBD2. V gave up 4 bases and J gave up 5 bases; unmatched junction bases: 17. This CDR3 region has 19 residues. Germline CDR1 reads SGHNT; CDR2 reads YENEEA. CDR3 sequence: CASSSTYGLAGLGTGELFF. The CDR3, as DNA: TGTGCCAGCAGCTCCACCTACGGTCTAGCGGGACTTGGAACCGGGGAGCTGTTTTTT.

In the case of this clone: A read error may produce the germline difference seen at one junction end. The rearrangement links TRBV7-9 to TRBJ1-4; no definite D call. This CDR3 region has 15 residues. Germline loops: CDR1 SEHNR, CDR2 FQNEAQ (reference sequence). CDR3 protein: CSSSNQFATNEKLFF. CDR3 DNA sequence: TGTTCCAGCAGCAATCAGTTCGCAACTAATGAAAAACTGTTTTTT.

V is TRBV9 and J is TRBJ2-4; D is undetermined. V lost 1 base and J 6 bases, leaving 14 bases between the germline ends. Germline lookup yields CDR1 SGDLS and CDR2 YYNGEE. There are 15 residues in the CDR3. The CDR3 spells CASSVSTDDLNIQYF. The CDR3 DNA sequence: TGTGCCAGCAGCGTAAGTACTGACGACTTAAACATTCAGTACTTC.

The rearrangement links TRBV6-5 to TRBJ2-3, with D perhaps TRBD1 (5 bases). V lost 8 bases to trimming and J lost 7 bases, with 13 bases between them. CDR3 length: 12 amino acids. Germline CDR1 MNHEY, CDR2 SVGAGI. This chain's CDR3 is CASRGRDNTQYF. Here the CDR3 DNA reads TGTGCCAGCCGCGGCAGGGATAATACGCAGTATTTT.

The V call is TRBV5-1, the J call TRBJ2-5; the match to TRBD2 covers 7 bases. V gave up 4 bases and J gave up 5 bases; unmatched junction bases: 11. Germline assignment: CDR1 SGHRS and CDR2 YFSETQ. The CDR3 covers 15 residues. As DNA, the CDR3 is TGCGCCAGCAGCCCAGCGGGGACCTCGGGGGAGACCCAGTACTTC. As protein: CASSPAGTSGETQYF.

The chain combines TRBV27 with TRBJ2-1; D may be TRBD1 (6 bases). Trimming stripped 3 bases from V and 6 bases from J, with 9 bases between. Germline-derived CDR1 and CDR2 are MNHEY and SMNVEV (reference sequence). There are 13 residues in the CDR3. CDR3 sequence (DNA): TGTGCCAGCAGTTTTGGCAGGGGCAATGAGCAGTTCTTC. The encoded protein is CASSFGRGNEQFF.

The chain combines TRBV30 with TRBJ1-4; D might be TRBD1 (6 bases). Deletions cut 3 bases from V and 8 bases from J, with 10 bases between. Germline V CDR1 and CDR2: GTSNPN, SVGIG (reference sequence). There are 12 residues in the CDR3. Written as DNA, the CDR3 is TGTGCCTGGAGAACCGACAGGGAAAAACTGTTTTTT. This sequence encodes CAWRTDREKLFF.

DNA for the CDR3: TGTGCCAGCTCACCGAGACAGTTCGCCGGCATGAACACTGAAGCTTTCTTT. Translated, it gives CASSPRQFAGMNTEAFF. V gene TRBV18 combines with J gene TRBJ1-1; a weak D match, TRBD1 (5 bases). Deletions cut 3 bases from V and 0 bases from J, with 17 bases between. Germline V gene sequence: CDR1 KGHSH, CDR2 LQKENI. This CDR3 has 17 amino acids.

The chain employs TRBV6-5 and TRBJ2-7; 7 positions agree with TRBD2. The germline V gene has CDR1 MNHEY and CDR2 SVGAGI. Trimming cost V 6 bases and J 2 bases; bases outside gene matches: 7. The CDR3 has 14 amino acids. DNA of the CDR3: TGTGCCAGCAGGGAGCGGGGACCTACCTACGAGCAGTACTTC. Residues: CASRERGPTYEQYF.

The chain links TRBV19 to TRBJ2-1, with D uncertain. Between the trimmed V and J ends, which lost 3 bases and 9 bases, there was a span of 12 bases. This CDR3 has 13 residues. CDR1 is LNHDA, CDR2 SQIVND, per germline (reference sequence). The DNA for the CDR3 is TGTGCCAGTAGTATCCTTCGGGTTAGTGAGCAGTTCTTC. Its protein is CASSILRVSEQFF.

The chain recombines TRBV5-6 with TRBJ1-1, with 10 bases matching TRBD1. CDR1 and CDR2 from the germline V gene are SGHDT and YYEEEE. V lost 3 bases to trimming and J lost 4 bases; unmatched junction nucleotides: 3. CDR3 length equals 14 residues. CDR3 coding DNA: TGTGCCAGCAGCTCGACAGGGGGCTTCACTGAAGCTTTCTTT. It is translated as CASSSTGGFTEAFF.

V usage is TRBV29-1 and J usage is TRBJ2-5, with D perhaps TRBD2 (6 bases). Per the germline V gene, CDR1 is SQVTM and CDR2 is ANQGSEA. V was trimmed by 0 bases and J by 7 bases, leaving 9 bases between them. The CDR3 covers 12 residues. CDR3 coding DNA: TGCAGCGTTGAAGAGGAGGGGTTGACCCAGTACTTC. Its protein product is CSVEEEGLTQYF.

V is TRBV5-1 and J is TRBJ2-7; D unresolved. CDR3 size: 12 residues. V was clipped by 0 bases and J by 3 bases, with 4 bases between them. Germline-derived CDR1 and CDR2 are SGHRS and YFSETQ. CDR3 region: CASSLASYEQYF. The CDR3 region has the DNA TGCGCCAGCAGCTTGGCCAGCTACGAGCAGTACTTC.

The chain joins TRBV7-8 to TRBJ2-7, with 7 bases aligning to TRBD1. Germline V gene sequence: CDR1 SGHVS, CDR2 FQNEAQ. The CDR3 is 14 residues long. Germline trimming cut 6 bases from V and 1 base from J; bases unmatched to any gene: 6. In nucleotides, the CDR3 is TGTGCCAGCAGACCCGGGACAGCTTCCTACGAGCAGTACTTC. Protein product: CASRPGTASYEQYF.

Notes on this clone: The junction and the germline gene differ at one end; a read error may be behind it. Additional DNA sequences in this sample encode the identical CDR3. This chain uses TRBV19 with TRBJ1-2; 9 bases are a match to TRBD1. The CDR3 loop spans 15 amino acids. CDR1 is LNHDA, CDR2 SQIVND, per germline (reference sequence). The CDR3 here is CASSTGTGLDYGYTF. The CDR3 coding sequence is TGTGCCAGTAGTACCGGGACAGGGCTGGACTATGGCTATACCTTC.

The J gene is TRBJ2-5, the V gene TRBV7-9; D not certain. The J call may be in error: the DNA end matches TRBJ2-7 better. Germline CDR1 SEHNR, CDR2 FQNEAQ (reference sequence). The CDR3 is made up of 12 amino acids. The CDR3, as DNA: TGTGCCAGCAGCTCCTCCCCCTACGAGCAGTACTTC. Translated, it gives CASSSSPYEQYF.

This clone has only one observation. This rearrangement joins TRBV2 to TRBJ2-7; 13 bases are shared with TRBD2. This CDR3 has 15 amino acids. J was trimmed by 3 bases and V by 6 bases; bases with no gene match: 5. Germline CDR1 is SNHLY and CDR2 is FYNNEI. CDR3 bases: TGTGCCAGCAGGCCAGGGACTAGCGGGAACTACGAGCAGTACTTC. This gives the protein CASRPGTSGNYEQYF. The full variable domain, its missing parts supplied by reference TRBV2 and TRBJ2-7, is EPEVTQTPSHQVTQMGQEVILRCVPISNHLYFYWYRQILGQKVEFLVSFYNNEISEKSEIFDDQFSVERPDGSNFTLKIRSTKLEDSAMYFCASRPGTSGNYEQYFGPGTRLTVT.

This rearrangement joins TRBV7-2 to TRBJ1-2, with 9 bases identical to TRBD1. The CDR3 length is 15 residues. Per the germline V gene, CDR1 is SGHTA and CDR2 is FQGNSA. After removal of 5 bases from V and 4 bases from J, the junction contained 8 bases not matched to a gene. CDR3 nucleotide sequence: TGTGCCAGCAGCCCAGGACAGGGGAGGGGCTATGGCTACACCTTC. Amino acid sequence: CASSPGQGRGYGYTF.

The genes are TRBV9 and TRBJ1-1, with D unclear. CDR1 and CDR2 from the germline V gene are SGDLS and YYNGEE. V lost 4 bases to trimming and J lost 6 bases, with 13 bases between them. This CDR3 comprises 13 residues. CDR3 in amino acids: CASSPFPLAEAFF. The CDR3 bases are TGTGCCAGCAGCCCCTTTCCCCTCGCTGAAGCTTTCTTT.

The rearrangement uses TRBV7-6 and TRBJ1-2; 7 nucleotides align to TRBD1. V lost 5 bases to trimming and J lost 4 bases; unmatched junction nucleotides: 7. The CDR3 has 14 residues. Germline CDR1 is SGHVS and CDR2 is FNYEAQ. The CDR3 reads CASSQPGQSYGYTF. As DNA, the CDR3 is TGTGCCAGCAGCCAACCGGGACAGAGCTATGGCTACACCTTC.

The rearrangement links TRBV5-4 to TRBJ2-7, with a weak D call TRBD1 (6 bases). The CDR3 extends over 13 amino acids. The V gene's germline CDR1 is SGHNT and CDR2 YYREEE (reference sequence). V lost 7 bases and J 5 bases, leaving 16 bases between the germline ends. In DNA form, the CDR3 reads TGTGCCAGCGTTGCACAGGGTGGTAACGAGCAGTACTTC. Translating it yields CASVAQGGNEQYF.

The chain uses TRBV28 and TRBJ2-1; 10 nucleotides align to TRBD1. Germline loops: CDR1 MDHEN, CDR2 SYDVKM. Trimming took 4 bases from V and 6 from J; bases not matched to a gene: 9. This CDR3 is built from 16 residues. The CDR3 DNA is TGTGCCAGCAGTTCCCCCCAAAGGACAGGGGGCAATGAGCAGTTCTTC. Protein product: CASSSPQRTGGNEQFF.